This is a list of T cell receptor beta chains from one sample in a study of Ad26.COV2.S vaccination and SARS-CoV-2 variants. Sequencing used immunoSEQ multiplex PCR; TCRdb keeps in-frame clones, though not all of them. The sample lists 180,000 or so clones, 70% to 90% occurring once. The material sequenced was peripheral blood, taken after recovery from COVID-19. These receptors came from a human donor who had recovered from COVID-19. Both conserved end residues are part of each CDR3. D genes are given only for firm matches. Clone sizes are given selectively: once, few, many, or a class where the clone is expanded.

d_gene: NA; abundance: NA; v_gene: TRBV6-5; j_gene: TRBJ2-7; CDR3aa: CASSYRGLYEQYF; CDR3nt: TGTGCCAGCAGTTACAGGGGTCTCTACGAGCAGTACTTC
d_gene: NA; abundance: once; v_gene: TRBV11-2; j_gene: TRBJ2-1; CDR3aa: CASSLGGSYNEQFF; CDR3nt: TGTGCCAGCAGCTTAGGCGGGTCCTACAATGAGCAGTTCTTC
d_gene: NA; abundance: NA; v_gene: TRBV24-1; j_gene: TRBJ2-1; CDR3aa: CATSDASDEQFF; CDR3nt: TGTGCCACCAGTGATGCTTCGGACGAGCAGTTCTTC
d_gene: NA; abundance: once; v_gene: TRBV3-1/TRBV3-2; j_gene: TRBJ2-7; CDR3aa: CASSQEAIGTRYEQYF; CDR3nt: TGTGCCAGCAGCCAAGAGGCGATTGGGACTCGTTACGAGCAGTACTTC
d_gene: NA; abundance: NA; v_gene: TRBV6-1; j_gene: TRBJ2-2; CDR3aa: CASSEAVTTGELFF; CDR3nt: TGTGCCAGCAGTGAAGCGGTTACCACCGGGGAGCTGTTTTTT
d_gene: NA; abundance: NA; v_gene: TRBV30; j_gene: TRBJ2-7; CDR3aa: CAWSPRDTAYEQYF; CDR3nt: TGTGCCTGGAGTCCCCGGGACACAGCCTACGAGCAGTACTTC
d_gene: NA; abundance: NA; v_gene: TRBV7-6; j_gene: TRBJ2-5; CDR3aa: CASKDYQETQYF; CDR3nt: TGTGCCAGCAAAGACTACCAAGAGACCCAGTACTTC
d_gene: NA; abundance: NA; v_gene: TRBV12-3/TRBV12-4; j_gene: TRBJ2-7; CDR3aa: CASSLALDEQYF; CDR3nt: TGTGCCAGCAGTTTAGCGCTCGACGAGCAGTACTTC
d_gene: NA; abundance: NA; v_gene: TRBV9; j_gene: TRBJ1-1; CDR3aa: CASSVAVQNTEAFF; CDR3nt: TGTGCCAGCAGCGTAGCCGTTCAGAACACTGAAGCTTTCTTT
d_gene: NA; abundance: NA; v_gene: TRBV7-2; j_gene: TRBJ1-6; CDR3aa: CASSLVAGDNSPLHF; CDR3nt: TGTGCCAGCAGCTTAGTGGCAGGGGATAATTCACCCCTCCACTTT
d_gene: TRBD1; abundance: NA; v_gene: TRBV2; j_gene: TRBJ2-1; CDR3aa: CASSLQGANSYNEQFF; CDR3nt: TGTGCCAGCAGTCTTCAGGGGGCGAATTCCTACAATGAGCAGTTCTTC
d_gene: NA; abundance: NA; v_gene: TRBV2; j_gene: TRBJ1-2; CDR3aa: CASSEGLTVAGYTF; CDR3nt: TGTGCCAGCAGTGAAGGCCTTACCGTGGCTGGCTACACCTTC
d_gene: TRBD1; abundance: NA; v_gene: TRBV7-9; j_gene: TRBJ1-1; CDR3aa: CASSPGQGTEAFF; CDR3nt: TGTGCCAGCAGCCCCGGACAGGGGACTGAAGCTTTCTTT
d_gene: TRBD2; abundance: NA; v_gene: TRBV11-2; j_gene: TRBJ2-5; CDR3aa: CASRPTTSEQETQYF; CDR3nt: TGTGCCAGCAGGCCAACGACTAGCGAGCAAGAGACCCAGTACTTC
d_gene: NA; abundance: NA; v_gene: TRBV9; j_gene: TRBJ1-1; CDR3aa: CASSVDPLATEAFF; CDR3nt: TGTGCCAGCAGCGTAGACCCCCTGGCCACTGAAGCTTTCTTT
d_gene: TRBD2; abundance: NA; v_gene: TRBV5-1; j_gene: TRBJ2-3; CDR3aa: CASSLAPSGSTDTQYF; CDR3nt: TGCGCCAGCAGCTTGGCCCCTAGCGGAAGCACAGATACGCAGTATTTT
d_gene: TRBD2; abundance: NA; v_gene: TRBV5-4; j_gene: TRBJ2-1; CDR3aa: CASSLARLAENEQFF; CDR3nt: TGTGCCAGCAGCTTGGCCCGCCTAGCGGAAAATGAGCAGTTCTTC
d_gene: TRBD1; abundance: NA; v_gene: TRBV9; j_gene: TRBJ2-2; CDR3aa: CASSARDRVGGELFF; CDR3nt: TGTGCCAGCAGCGCCCGGGACAGGGTCGGCGGGGAGCTGTTTTTT
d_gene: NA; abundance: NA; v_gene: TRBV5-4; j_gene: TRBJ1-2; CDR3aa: CASSRDGPLAGYGYTF; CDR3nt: TGTGCCAGCAGCCGCGACGGGCCCCTCGCGGGCTATGGCTACACCTTC
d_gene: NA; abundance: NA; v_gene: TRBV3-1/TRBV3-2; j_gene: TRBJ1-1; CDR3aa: CASSQDLALSPSSAFF; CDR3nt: TGTGCCAGCAGCCAAGATCTAGCTCTCAGTCCCTCTTCAGCTTTCTTT
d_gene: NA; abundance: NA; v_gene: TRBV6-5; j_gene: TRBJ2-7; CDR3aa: CASNSIEDSSYEQYF; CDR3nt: TGTGCCAGCAATTCAATTGAGGACAGCTCCTACGAGCAGTACTTC
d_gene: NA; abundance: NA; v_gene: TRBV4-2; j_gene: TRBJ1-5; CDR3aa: CASSQDGPGWTSNQPQHF; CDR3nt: TGTGCCAGCAGCCAAGATGGCCCGGGTTGGACTAGCAATCAGCCCCAGCATTTT
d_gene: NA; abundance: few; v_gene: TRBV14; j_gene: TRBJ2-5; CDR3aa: CASSQVMWEKGVETQYF; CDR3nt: TGTGCCAGCAGCCAAGTGATGTGGGAGAAGGGGGTGGAGACCCAGTACTTC
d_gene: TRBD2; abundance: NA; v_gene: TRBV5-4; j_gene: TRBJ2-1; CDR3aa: CASNPKVAGGRDEQFF; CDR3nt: TGTGCCAGCAACCCAAAAGTAGCGGGGGGGCGGGATGAGCAGTTCTTC
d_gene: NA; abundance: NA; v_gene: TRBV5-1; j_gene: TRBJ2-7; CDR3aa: CASSLLGPPDEQYF; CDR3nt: TGCGCCAGCAGCTTGCTAGGGCCCCCTGACGAGCAGTACTTC
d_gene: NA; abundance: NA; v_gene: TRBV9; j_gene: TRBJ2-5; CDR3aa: CASSVGFGETQYF; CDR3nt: TGTGCCAGCAGCGTAGGGTTTGGGGAGACCCAGTACTTC
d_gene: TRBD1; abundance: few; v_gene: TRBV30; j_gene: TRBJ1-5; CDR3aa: CAWGAGGQQPQHF; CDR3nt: TGTGCCTGGGGGGCAGGGGGGCAACAGCCCCAGCATTTT
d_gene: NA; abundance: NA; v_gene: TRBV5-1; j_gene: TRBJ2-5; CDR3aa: CASSYKHQETQYF; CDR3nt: TGCGCCAGCAGTTACAAGCACCAAGAGACCCAGTACTTC
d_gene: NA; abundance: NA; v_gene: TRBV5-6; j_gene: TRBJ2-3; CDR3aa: CASSPRGTGRDTQYF; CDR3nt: TGTGCCAGCAGCCCCCGAGGTACTGGGAGGGATACGCAGTATTTT
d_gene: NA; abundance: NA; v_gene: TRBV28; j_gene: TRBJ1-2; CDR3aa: CASSRDRTYGYTF; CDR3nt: TGTGCCAGCAGTCGCGACAGGACCTATGGCTACACCTTC
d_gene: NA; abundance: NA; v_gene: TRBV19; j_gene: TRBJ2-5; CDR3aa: CASSEFGARETQYF; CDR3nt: TGTGCCAGTAGTGAATTCGGGGCGCGGGAGACCCAGTACTTC
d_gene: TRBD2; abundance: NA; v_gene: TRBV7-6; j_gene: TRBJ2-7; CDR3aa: CASSPRGGGTASYEQYF; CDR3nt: TGTGCCAGCAGCCCACGCGGGGGGGGGACAGCTTCCTACGAGCAGTACTTC
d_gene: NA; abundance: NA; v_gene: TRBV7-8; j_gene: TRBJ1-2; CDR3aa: CASSSWTVTTNYGYTF; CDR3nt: TGTGCCAGCAGCTCATGGACAGTTACGACTAACTATGGCTACACCTTC
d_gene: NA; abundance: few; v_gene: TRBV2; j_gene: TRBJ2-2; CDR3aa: CASRFLPNTGELFF; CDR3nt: TGTGCCAGCAGGTTTCTTCCGAACACCGGGGAGCTGTTTTTT
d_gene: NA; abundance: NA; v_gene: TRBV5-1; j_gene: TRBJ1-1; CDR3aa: CASSLLGHNTEAFF; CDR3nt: TGCGCCAGCAGCTTGTTAGGACACAACACTGAAGCTTTCTTT